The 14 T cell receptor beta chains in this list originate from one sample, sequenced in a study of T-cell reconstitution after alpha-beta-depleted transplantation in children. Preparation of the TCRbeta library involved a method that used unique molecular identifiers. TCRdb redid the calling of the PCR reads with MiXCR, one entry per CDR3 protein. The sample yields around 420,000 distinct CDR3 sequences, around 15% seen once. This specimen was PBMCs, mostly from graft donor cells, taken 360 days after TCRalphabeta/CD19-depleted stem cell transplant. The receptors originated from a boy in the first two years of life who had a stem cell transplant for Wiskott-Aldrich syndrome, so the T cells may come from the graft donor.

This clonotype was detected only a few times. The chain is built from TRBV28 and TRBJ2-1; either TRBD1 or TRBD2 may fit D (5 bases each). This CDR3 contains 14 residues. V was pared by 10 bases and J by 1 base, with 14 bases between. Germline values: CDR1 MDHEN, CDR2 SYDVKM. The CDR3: CATLWDVSYNEQFF. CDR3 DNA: TGTGCCACCCTATGGGACGTATCCTACAATGAGCAGTTCTTC.

The CDR3 DNA is TGTGCCAGCAGGGGACTCGGGACAGGGGAAGCTTTCTTT. Residues: CASRGLGTGEAFF. The gene calls are TRBV12-3 or TRBV12-4 and TRBJ1-1; 9 bases line up with TRBD1. V dropped 6 bases and J dropped 8; count of bases not matched to a gene: 7. CDR3 length: 13 amino acids.

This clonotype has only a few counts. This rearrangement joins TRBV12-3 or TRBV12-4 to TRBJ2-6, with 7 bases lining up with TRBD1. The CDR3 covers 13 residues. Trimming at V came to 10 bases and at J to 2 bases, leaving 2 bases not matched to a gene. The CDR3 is CAIDRAGANVLTF. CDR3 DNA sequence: TGTGCCATCGACAGGGCTGGGGCCAACGTCCTGACTTTC.

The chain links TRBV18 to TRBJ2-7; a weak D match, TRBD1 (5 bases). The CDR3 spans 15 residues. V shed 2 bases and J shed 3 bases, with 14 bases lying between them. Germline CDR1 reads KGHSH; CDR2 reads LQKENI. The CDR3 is CASSPSRAPIYEQYF. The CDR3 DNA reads TGTGCCAGCTCACCATCCAGGGCCCCCATCTACGAGCAGTACTTC.

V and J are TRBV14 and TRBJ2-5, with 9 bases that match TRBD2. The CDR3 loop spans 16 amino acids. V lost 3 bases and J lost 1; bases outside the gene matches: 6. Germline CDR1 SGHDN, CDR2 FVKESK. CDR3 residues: CASSHRLAVVQETQYF. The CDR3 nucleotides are TGTGCCAGCAGCCACCGACTAGCGGTCGTCCAAGAGACCCAGTACTTC. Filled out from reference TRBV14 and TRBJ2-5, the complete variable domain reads EAGVTQFPSHSVIEKGQTVTLRCDPISGHDNLYWYRRVMGKEIKFLLHFVKESKQDESGMPNNRFLAERTGGTYSTLKVQPAELEDSGVYFCASSHRLAVVQETQYFGPGTRLLVL.

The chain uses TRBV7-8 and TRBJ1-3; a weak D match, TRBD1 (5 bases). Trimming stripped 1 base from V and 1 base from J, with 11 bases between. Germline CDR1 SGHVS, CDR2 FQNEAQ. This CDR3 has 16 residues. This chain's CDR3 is CASSLGNRFSGNTIYF. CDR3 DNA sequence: TGTGCCAGCAGCTTAGGGAACAGGTTTTCTGGAAACACCATATATTTT. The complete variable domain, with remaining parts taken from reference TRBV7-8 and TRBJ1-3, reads GAGVSQSPRYKVAKRGQDVALRCDPISGHVSLFWYQQALGQGPEFLTYFQNEAQLDKSGLPSDRFFAERPEGSVSTLKIQRTQQEDSAVYLCASSLGNRFSGNTIYFGEGSWLTVV.

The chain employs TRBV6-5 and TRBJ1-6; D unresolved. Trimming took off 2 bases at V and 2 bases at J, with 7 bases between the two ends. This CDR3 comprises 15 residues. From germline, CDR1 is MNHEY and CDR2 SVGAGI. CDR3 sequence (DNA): TGTGCCAGCAGTTACGATGGCCCCTATAATTCACCCCTCCACTTT. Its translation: CASSYDGPYNSPLHF.

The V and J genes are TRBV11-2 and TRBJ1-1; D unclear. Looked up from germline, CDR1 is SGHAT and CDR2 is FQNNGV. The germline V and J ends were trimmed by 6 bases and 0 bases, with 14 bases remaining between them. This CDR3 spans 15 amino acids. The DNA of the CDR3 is TGTGCCAGCAGGACGTTCCGGCTCATGAACACTGAAGCTTTCTTT. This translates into CASRTFRLMNTEAFF.

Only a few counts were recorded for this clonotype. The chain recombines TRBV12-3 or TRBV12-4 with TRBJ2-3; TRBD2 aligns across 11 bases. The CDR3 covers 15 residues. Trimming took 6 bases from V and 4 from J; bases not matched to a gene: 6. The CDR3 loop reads CASRPSGGLADTQYF. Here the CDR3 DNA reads TGTGCCAGCAGACCTAGCGGGGGGTTGGCAGATACGCAGTATTTT.

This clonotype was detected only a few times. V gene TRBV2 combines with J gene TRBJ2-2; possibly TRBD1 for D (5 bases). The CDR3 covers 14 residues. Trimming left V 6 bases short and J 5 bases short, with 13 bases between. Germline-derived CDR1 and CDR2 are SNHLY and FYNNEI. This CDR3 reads CASSQQGVTGELFF. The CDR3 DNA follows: TGTGCCAGCAGCCAGCAGGGTGTGACCGGGGAGCTGTTTTTT.

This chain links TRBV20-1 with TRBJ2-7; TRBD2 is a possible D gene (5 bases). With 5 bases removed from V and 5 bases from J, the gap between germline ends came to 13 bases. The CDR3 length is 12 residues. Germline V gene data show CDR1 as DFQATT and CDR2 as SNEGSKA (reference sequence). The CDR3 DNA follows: TGCAGTGCTGACCCCCGGGGAGACGAGCAGTACTTC. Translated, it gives CSADPRGDEQYF.

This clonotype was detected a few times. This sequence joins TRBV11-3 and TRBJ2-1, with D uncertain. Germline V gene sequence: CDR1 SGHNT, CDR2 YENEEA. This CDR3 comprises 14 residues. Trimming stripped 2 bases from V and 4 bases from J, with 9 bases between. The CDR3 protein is CASSLRFRYNEQFF. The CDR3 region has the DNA TGTGCCAGCAGCTTACGGTTTCGGTACAATGAGCAGTTCTTC.

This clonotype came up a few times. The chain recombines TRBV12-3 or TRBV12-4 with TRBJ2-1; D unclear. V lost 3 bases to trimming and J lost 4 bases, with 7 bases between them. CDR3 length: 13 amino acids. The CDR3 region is CASSFLEYNEQFF. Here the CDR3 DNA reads TGTGCCAGCAGTTTTCTAGAATACAATGAGCAGTTCTTC.

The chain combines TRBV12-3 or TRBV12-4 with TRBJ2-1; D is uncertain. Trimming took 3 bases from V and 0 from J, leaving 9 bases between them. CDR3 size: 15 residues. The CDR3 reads CASSFSGPSYNEQFF. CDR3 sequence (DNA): TGTGCCAGCAGTTTTTCAGGTCCCTCCTACAATGAGCAGTTCTTC.